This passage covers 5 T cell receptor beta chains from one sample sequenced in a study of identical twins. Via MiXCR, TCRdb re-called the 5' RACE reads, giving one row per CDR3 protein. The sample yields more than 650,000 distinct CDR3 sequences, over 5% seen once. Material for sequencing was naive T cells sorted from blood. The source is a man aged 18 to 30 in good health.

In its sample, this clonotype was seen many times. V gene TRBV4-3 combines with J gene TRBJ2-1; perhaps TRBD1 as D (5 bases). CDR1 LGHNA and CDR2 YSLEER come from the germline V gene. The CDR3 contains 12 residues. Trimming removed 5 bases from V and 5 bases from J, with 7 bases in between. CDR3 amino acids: CASSKTDNEQFF. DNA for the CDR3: TGCGCCAGCAGCAAGACAGACAATGAGCAGTTCTTC.

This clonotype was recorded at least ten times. The CDR3 coding sequence is TGTGCCAGCAGCGTAGGTGCAGGGGGCTCCTACGAGCAGTACTTC. Translation: CASSVGAGGSYEQYF. The V and J genes are TRBV9 and TRBJ2-7, with TRBD1 matching over 7 bases. J lost 0 bases, V lost 0 bases, and 3 bases had no gene match. Per germline, CDR1 SGDLS and CDR2 YYNGEE. The CDR3 spans 15 residues.

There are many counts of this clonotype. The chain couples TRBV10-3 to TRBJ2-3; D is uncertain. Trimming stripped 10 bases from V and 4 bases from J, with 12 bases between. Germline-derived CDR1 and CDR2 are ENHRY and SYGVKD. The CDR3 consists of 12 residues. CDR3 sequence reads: CATQSDADTQYF. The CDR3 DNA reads TGTGCCACTCAATCGGACGCAGATACGCAGTATTTT.

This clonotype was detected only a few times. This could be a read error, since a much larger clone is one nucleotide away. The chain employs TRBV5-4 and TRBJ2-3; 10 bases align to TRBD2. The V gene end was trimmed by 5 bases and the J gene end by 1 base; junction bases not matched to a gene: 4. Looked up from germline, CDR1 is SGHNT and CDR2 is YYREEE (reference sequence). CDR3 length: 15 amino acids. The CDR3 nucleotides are TGTGCCAGCAGTGCCGGACTAGCGGGCACAGATACGCAGTATTTT. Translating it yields CASSAGLAGTDTQYF.

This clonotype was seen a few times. As DNA, the CDR3 is TGCGCCAGCAGCGCCGGGACTGGTGGAGATGAGCAGTTCTTC. Amino acid sequence: CASSAGTGGDEQFF. The rearrangement links TRBV5-1 to TRBJ2-1, with D tentatively TRBD2 (6 bases). V was pared by 4 bases and J by 8 bases, with 16 bases between. Germline values: CDR1 SGHRS, CDR2 YFSETQ. There are 14 residues in the CDR3. Drawing the rest from reference TRBV5-1 and TRBJ2-1, the complete variable domain is KAGVTQTPRYLIKTRGQQVTLSCSPISGHRSVSWYQQTPGQGLQFLFEYFSETQRNKGNFPGRFSGRQFSNSRSEMNVSTLELGDSALYLCASSAGTGGDEQFFGPGTRLTVL.